A selection of T cell receptor beta chains follows, all from one sample in a study of control samples from healthy donors and cancer patients. The table came from immunoSEQ multiplex PCR; TCRdb's copy has only in-frame clones and leaves some out. This sample has roughly 70,000 clones, with approximately 84% found just once. The specimen sequenced was blood. The source is a man aged 45-65 years in good health. CDR3s include the opening cysteine and the closing phenylalanine or tryptophan. A D gene is named only where the DNA matches it firmly. Clone size is shown for a subset of rows, as once, few, many or a class of expanded clone.

v_gene,abundance,d_gene,j_gene,CDR3nt,CDR3aa
TRBV19,few,-,TRBJ2-3,TGTGCCAGTAGTAAGTGGGCAGGGAAGGGCACAGATACGCAGTATTTT,CASSKWAGKGTDTQYF
TRBV30,-,-,TRBJ2-1,TGTGCCTGGAGTGGACAGGTCTTC,CAWSGQVF
TRBV28,-,TRBD1,TRBJ1-5,TGTGCCAGCAGTCTCCCGGGACAGGGTGCGCAGCCCCAGCATTTT,CASSLPGQGAQPQHF
TRBV11-3,once,TRBD1,TRBJ1-6,TGTGCCAGCAGCTCGGCCGACAGGGTCTTCTATAATTCACCCCTCCACTTT,CASSSADRVFYNSPLHF
TRBV11-2,-,-,TRBJ2-2,TGTGCCAGCAGCTTACGGCAGGGCATGACCGGGGAGCTGTTTTTT,CASSLRQGMTGELFF
TRBV4-1,few,TRBD2,TRBJ2-7,TGCGCCAGCAGCCAGATAGCGGGACTGTCCTACGAGCAGTACTTC,CASSQIAGLSYEQYF
TRBV11-2,-,-,TRBJ2-7,TGTGCCAGCAGCCGCCCCCCCGGGGCCGAGCAGTACTTC,CASSRPPGAEQYF
TRBV30,once,TRBD1,TRBJ1-1,TGTGCCTGGAGACGAACAGGGGAATCGACTGAAGCTTTCTTT,CAWRRTGESTEAFF
TRBV9,-,TRBD1,TRBJ1-6,TGTGCCAGCAGCGGATACGGGACAGGAGGTTCACCCCTCCACTTT,CASSGYGTGGSPLHF
TRBV18,-,-,TRBJ2-2,TGTGCCAGCTCACCACCTAAACAGGTCCCGAACACCGGGGAGCTGTTTTTT,CASSPPKQVPNTGELFF